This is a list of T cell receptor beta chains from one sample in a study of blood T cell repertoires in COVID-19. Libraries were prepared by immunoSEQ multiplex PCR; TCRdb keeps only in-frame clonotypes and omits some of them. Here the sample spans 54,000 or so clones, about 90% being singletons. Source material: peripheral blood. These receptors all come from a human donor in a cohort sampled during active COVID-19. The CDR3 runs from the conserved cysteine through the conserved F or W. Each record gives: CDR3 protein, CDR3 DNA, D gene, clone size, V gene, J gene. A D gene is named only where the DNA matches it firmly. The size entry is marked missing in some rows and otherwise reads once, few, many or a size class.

CDR3: CAWSRLEGANVLTF; DNA: TGTGCCTGGAGTAGGCTAGAGGGGGCCAACGTCCTGACTTTC; D: NA; size: NA; V: TRBV30; J: TRBJ2-6
CDR3: CASSKGTGDGHEQYF; DNA: TGTGCCAGCAGCAAAGGAACAGGGGATGGTCACGAGCAGTACTTC; D: NA; size: NA; V: TRBV21-1; J: TRBJ2-7
CDR3: CASSFGEGTGELFF; DNA: TGTGCCAGCAGTTTTGGTGAGGGTACCGGGGAGCTGTTTTTT; D: NA; size: NA; V: TRBV27; J: TRBJ2-2
CDR3: CATSRVSSLLYNSPLHF; DNA: TGTGCCACCAGCAGAGTTTCATCCCTCCTATATAATTCACCCCTCCACTTT; D: NA; size: NA; V: TRBV15; J: TRBJ1-6
CDR3: CASSMDFGGWSPLHF; DNA: TGTGCCAGTAGTATGGATTTTGGGGGCTGGTCACCCCTCCACTTT; D: NA; size: few; V: TRBV19; J: TRBJ1-6
CDR3: CASSLGTSESYNEQFF; DNA: TGCGCCAGCAGCTTGGGGACAAGCGAGTCCTACAATGAGCAGTTCTTC; D: NA; size: NA; V: TRBV5-1; J: TRBJ2-1
CDR3: CARSTGTSGSLTGELFF; DNA: TGTGCCAGATCCACCGGGACTAGCGGGAGCCTGACCGGGGAGCTGTTTTTT; D: TRBD2; size: NA; V: TRBV30; J: TRBJ2-2
CDR3: CASSVGRGIEVLTF; DNA: TGTGCCAGCAGCGTTGGCAGAGGGATCGAAGTCCTGACTTTC; D: NA; size: NA; V: TRBV7-9; J: TRBJ2-6
CDR3: CARTSSSGGEDTQYF; DNA: TGTGCCAGAACGTCGTCTAGCGGGGGTGAAGATACGCAGTATTTT; D: TRBD2; size: NA; V: TRBV9; J: TRBJ2-3
CDR3: CASSLAGGAGELGTQYF; DNA: TGTGCCAGCAGCTTAGCCGGTGGAGCGGGGGAGCTAGGTACGCAGTATTTT; D: TRBD2; size: NA; V: TRBV7-9; J: TRBJ2-3
CDR3: CASSLSGIQAGELFF; DNA: TGTGCCAGCAGCTTATCAGGGATTCAGGCCGGGGAGCTGTTTTTT; D: NA; size: NA; V: TRBV7-3; J: TRBJ2-2
CDR3: CASSFKSTDTQYF; DNA: TGCGCCAGCAGCTTTAAAAGCACAGATACGCAGTATTTT; D: NA; size: NA; V: TRBV5-1; J: TRBJ2-3
CDR3: CASSYHLRGEQYF; DNA: TGTGCCAGCAGTTACCATCTCCGGGGCGAGCAGTACTTC; D: NA; size: NA; V: TRBV6-2/TRBV6-3; J: TRBJ2-7
CDR3: CASSEGLAVNTDTQYF; DNA: TGTGCCAGCAGTGAAGGACTAGCGGTAAACACAGATACGCAGTATTTT; D: TRBD2; size: NA; V: TRBV6-1; J: TRBJ2-3
CDR3: CASSIGTGINQPQHF; DNA: TGTGCCAGTAGTATAGGGACAGGGATAAATCAGCCCCAGCATTTT; D: TRBD1; size: NA; V: TRBV19; J: TRBJ1-5
CDR3: CASSLGRLNVRKRAQYF; DNA: TGTGCCAGCAGCCTCGGGAGACTCAACGTCCGCAAGAGGGCCCAGTACTTC; D: NA; size: NA; V: TRBV11-2; J: TRBJ2-5
CDR3: CASSSQGTSSYEQYF; DNA: TGTGCCAGCAGTTCCCAGGGGACCAGCTCCTACGAGCAGTACTTC; D: NA; size: NA; V: TRBV6-5; J: TRBJ2-7
CDR3: CASSQGLVSYEQYF; DNA: TGTGCCAGCAGCCAAGGGCTAGTCTCCTACGAGCAGTACTTC; D: NA; size: NA; V: TRBV3-1/TRBV3-2; J: TRBJ2-7
CDR3: CASSQEVRDTQYF; DNA: TGTGCCAGCAGCCAAGAGGTACGGGATACGCAGTATTTT; D: NA; size: NA; V: TRBV4-2; J: TRBJ2-3
CDR3: CASSQELMGQFF; DNA: TGTGCCAGCAGCCAAGAACTAATGGGGCAGTTCTTC; D: NA; size: once; V: TRBV3-1/TRBV3-2; J: TRBJ2-1
CDR3: CASSTDRWNTEAFF; DNA: TGCGCCAGCAGCACGGACAGGTGGAACACTGAAGCTTTCTTT; D: TRBD1; size: NA; V: TRBV4-1; J: TRBJ1-1
CDR3: CASSLIGDRAGELFF; DNA: TGTGCCAGCAGCTTAATTGGGGACAGGGCCGGGGAGCTGTTTTTT; D: TRBD1; size: NA; V: TRBV7-7; J: TRBJ2-2
CDR3: CASSMTGGLGGELFF; DNA: TGTGCCAGCAGTATGACAGGGGGTTTGGGCGGGGAGCTGTTTTTT; D: TRBD1; size: NA; V: TRBV27; J: TRBJ2-2
CDR3: CASTGTTVTDTQYF; DNA: TGTGCCAGCACAGGGACTACCGTGACAGATACGCAGTATTTT; D: TRBD2; size: once; V: TRBV2; J: TRBJ2-3
CDR3: CASSYSGAGTYEQYF; DNA: TGTGCCAGCAGTTACTCGGGAGCGGGGACCTACGAGCAGTACTTC; D: TRBD2; size: NA; V: TRBV6-5; J: TRBJ2-7
CDR3: CASSLTTGDTQYF; DNA: TGTGCCAGCAGCTTAACGACGGGGGATACGCAGTATTTT; D: NA; size: once; V: TRBV7-3; J: TRBJ2-3
CDR3: CASSLSRQYGYTF; DNA: TGTGCCAGCAGCTTGTCCAGACAGTATGGCTACACCTTC; D: NA; size: NA; V: TRBV5-6; J: TRBJ1-2
CDR3: CASRTVAGGNEQYF; DNA: TGTGCCAGCAGGACGGTAGCGGGAGGCAACGAGCAGTACTTC; D: TRBD2; size: once; V: TRBV7-2; J: TRBJ2-7
CDR3: CASSPPFGQGAGNTQYF; DNA: TGTGCCAGCTCACCCCCCTTTGGGCAGGGGGCAGGAAATACGCAGTATTTT; D: TRBD1; size: NA; V: TRBV18; J: TRBJ2-3
CDR3: CASSYGGRQGNNEQFF; DNA: TGTGCCAGCAGTTACGGGGGGAGACAGGGCAACAATGAGCAGTTCTTC; D: NA; size: once; V: TRBV6-6; J: TRBJ2-1
CDR3: CASSLASDSYYEQYF; DNA: TGTGCCAGCAGCTTGGCCTCCGACTCATACTACGAGCAGTACTTC; D: NA; size: NA; V: TRBV5-5; J: TRBJ2-7
CDR3: CASSPSGGLYEQFF; DNA: TGTGCCAGCAGCCCCTCAGGGGGCCTCTATGAGCAGTTCTTC; D: TRBD1; size: NA; V: TRBV11-2; J: TRBJ2-1
CDR3: CASSLDGADEAFF; DNA: TGTGCCAGCAGCTTAGATGGGGCGGATGAAGCTTTCTTT; D: NA; size: NA; V: TRBV13; J: TRBJ1-1
CDR3: CASSEGAGEAYNEQFF; DNA: TGTGCCAGCAGTGAGGGGGCGGGAGAAGCCTACAATGAGCAGTTCTTC; D: NA; size: NA; V: TRBV2; J: TRBJ2-1
CDR3: CASSQSTGDQPQHF; DNA: TGTGCCAGCAGCCAATCCACAGGGGATCAGCCCCAGCATTTT; D: TRBD1; size: NA; V: TRBV4-2; J: TRBJ1-5
CDR3: CAVLRGRNYNEQFF; DNA: TGTGCCGTCCTTCGCGGGAGAAACTACAATGAGCAGTTCTTC; D: TRBD2; size: NA; V: TRBV7-9; J: TRBJ2-1
CDR3: CASSSPDSTGELFF; DNA: TGCGCCAGCAGCTCCCCTGATAGCACCGGGGAGCTGTTTTTT; D: NA; size: NA; V: TRBV5-1; J: TRBJ2-2
CDR3: CASSPRSGSSAGELFF; DNA: TGTGCCAGCAGCCCAAGAAGCGGGAGCAGCGCCGGGGAGCTGTTTTTT; D: TRBD2; size: NA; V: TRBV5-4; J: TRBJ2-2
CDR3: CASFGRMNTEAFF; DNA: TGTGCCAGTTTCGGTCGCATGAACACTGAAGCTTTCTTT; D: NA; size: NA; V: TRBV7-3; J: TRBJ1-1
CDR3: CASSQWTGETEAFF; DNA: TGTGCCAGCAGCCAATGGACGGGGGAAACTGAAGCTTTCTTT; D: NA; size: NA; V: TRBV7-6; J: TRBJ1-1
CDR3: CASSPDDTGRSSYNSPLHF; DNA: TGTGCCAGCAGCCCGGATGATACGGGTCGGAGCTCCTATAATTCACCCCTCCACTTT; D: NA; size: NA; V: TRBV7-2; J: TRBJ1-6